This section outlines one T cell receptor (beta chain) sequence together with its context. These data are taken from a study of shared clonotypes between healthy human individuals. Germline CDR1 SGHRS, CDR2 YFSETQ. The CDR3 runs to 15 residues. Trimming cost V 1 base and J 2 bases, with 12 bases left between them. Deep was the level used in running the assay. Method: immunoSEQ multiplex PCR; TCRdb's copy keeps in-frame clones and lacks some. This table has some 2,000,000 clones, nearly 97% appearing once. The TCR was taken from a man aged 18 to 35 in good health. The specimen was naive CD4+ T cells sorted from blood. The subset denotes: CD45RA+ positively selected. The gene calls are TRBV5-1 and TRBJ2-5; no clear D. CDR3 nucleotides: TGCGCCAGCAGCTTGCCCCGAGGTCTACAAGAGACCCAGTACTTC. This codes for CASSLPRGLQETQYF.